This T cell receptor (beta chain) is drawn from a study of cytomegalovirus exposure and HLA in healthy donors. The PCR employed 60 Vbeta primers together with 13 Jbeta primers. Profiling relied on immunoSEQ multiplex PCR, and the TCRdb table lists in-frame clones only, not all of them. The sample shows about 180,000 clones, around 80% of them seen only once. The CDR3 has 14 residues. V was cut by 0 bases and J by 2 bases, with 9 bases left in between. CDR1 is SGHRS and CDR2 is YFSETQ in the germline V gene. This receptor was taken from a woman aged 25 to 39 in good health and CMV-seronegative. The gene calls are TRBV5-1 and TRBJ2-7; no reliable D call. The sequencing input was PBMCs. This CDR3 reads CASSLGDITYEQYF. CDR3 sequence (DNA): TGCGCCAGCAGCTTGGGCGACATCACCTACGAGCAGTACTTC.